Below are 30 T cell receptor beta chains sequenced from a single sample in a study of blood T cell repertoires in COVID-19. Sequenced by immunoSEQ multiplex PCR; TCRdb stores in-frame clones only, minus some. Of around 94,000 clones in the sample, roughly 80% were seen once. The sequenced sample consisted of peripheral blood. The receptors derive from a middle-aged man with acute or convalescent COVID-19.

The V call is TRBV30, the J call TRBJ1-1, with 8 bases aligning to TRBD1. This CDR3 is 12 amino acids long. Trimming at V came to 8 bases and at J to 4 bases, leaving 6 bases not matched to a gene. Germline V gene sequence: CDR1 GTSNPN, CDR2 SVGIG (reference sequence). The CDR3 spells CAVTGGPTEAFF. CDR3 in DNA: TGTGCCGTCACAGGGGGACCCACTGAAGCTTTCTTT.

This chain uses TRBV9 with TRBJ2-1, with 12 positions matching TRBD2. This CDR3 is 17 amino acids long. Germline assignment: CDR1 SGDLS and CDR2 YYNGEE. V lost 4 bases, J lost 4 bases, and 9 bases stayed unmatched. The CDR3 sequence: CASSPRLAGATYNEQFF. CDR3 in DNA: TGTGCCAGCAGCCCAAGACTAGCGGGAGCCACTTACAATGAGCAGTTCTTC.

This clone was picked up one time. CDR3 nucleotide sequence: TGTGCCAGCTCACCCACAGGGGGATCCGAGCAGTACTTC. Residues: CASSPTGGSEQYF. The chain employs TRBV18 and TRBJ2-7; 8 bases line up with TRBD1. V trimming: 3 bases; J trimming: 6 bases; junction bases outside the gene matches: 4. The CDR3 consists of 13 residues. The germline V gene encodes CDR1 KGHSH and CDR2 LQKENI.

This chain links TRBV7-9 with TRBJ2-6, with 8 bases lining up with TRBD1. The germline CDR1 and CDR2 sequences are SEHNR and FQNEAQ (reference sequence). V lost 1 base to trimming and J lost 0 bases; unmatched junction nucleotides: 8. There are 19 residues in the CDR3. CDR3 coding DNA: TGTGCCAGCAGCTTAGGAACAGGGGGTGTCTTCTCTGGGGCCAACGTCCTGACTTTC. Residues: CASSLGTGGVFSGANVLTF.

The chain uses TRBV3-1 (or the pseudogene TRBV3-2) and TRBJ2-2; tentatively, D is TRBD1 (6 bases). Germline CDR1 LGHDT, CDR2 YNNKEL (reference sequence). The CDR3 runs to 16 residues. Trimming cost V 4 bases and J 0 bases, with 12 bases left between them. The CDR3 region has the DNA TGTGCCAGCAGCCTCCAGGGGAGTCCGAACACCGGGGAGCTGTTTTTT. This sequence encodes CASSLQGSPNTGELFF.

This sequence joins TRBV5-6 and TRBJ1-5; 9 bases map to TRBD1. Unmatched junction bases numbered 8, after V lost 3 bases and J lost 10 bases. Germline V gives CDR1 SGHDT, CDR2 YYEEEE. This CDR3 is built from 14 residues. CDR3 nucleotide sequence: TGTGCCAGCAGCTCGAGGACAGGGGACTCTCCCCAGCATTTT. Translation gives CASSSRTGDSPQHF.

The DNA of the CDR3 is TGTGCCAGCAGCTTAGGGTCCGGGACAGGGGGCGGTTCGTCCTACGAGCAGTACTTC. The encoded protein is CASSLGSGTGGGSSYEQYF. V gene TRBV7-9 combines with J gene TRBJ2-7; 12 bases fit TRBD1. With V trimmed by 1 base and J by 1 base, 11 bases remained unmatched. Germline V gene data show CDR1 as SEHNR and CDR2 as FQNEAQ (reference sequence). The CDR3 is 19 amino acids.

The chain has TRBV11-1 and TRBJ2-7, with 8 bases that match TRBD2. The length of the CDR3 is 14 residues. CDR1 is SGHAT, CDR2 FQDESV, per germline (reference sequence). J gave up 7 bases and V 6 bases, and 11 bases lay outside the gene matches. DNA of the CDR3: TGTGCCAGCAGTGGAAAGCGGGAGAGGGGGGAGCAGTACTTC. Translation: CASSGKRERGEQYF.

The V gene is TRBV7-9, the J gene TRBJ2-5; 7 bases fit TRBD2. Per the germline V gene, CDR1 is SEHNR and CDR2 is FQNEAQ (reference sequence). Unmatched junction bases numbered 8, after V lost 1 base and J lost 0 bases. The CDR3 covers 17 residues. CDR3 DNA: TGTGCCAGCAGCTTAGTAGGCGGGGGACCGTACCAAGAGACCCAGTACTTC. It encodes CASSLVGGGPYQETQYF.

V is TRBV5-1 and J is TRBJ2-5; D gene uncertain. Between the trimmed V and J ends, which lost 3 bases and 5 bases, there was a span of 20 bases. The CDR3 is 16 amino acids. Germline V CDR1 and CDR2: SGHRS, YFSETQ. This CDR3 reads CASSSRVTSQVETQYF. The CDR3 DNA is TGCGCCAGCAGCTCAAGAGTGACCAGTCAGGTGGAGACCCAGTACTTC.

V usage is TRBV28 and J usage is TRBJ2-7; weak D call: TRBD2 (5 bases). This CDR3 contains 14 residues. Germline V gene data show CDR1 as MDHEN and CDR2 as SYDVKM. V was clipped by 6 bases and J by 1 base, with 13 bases between them. In DNA form, the CDR3 reads TGTGCCAGCAGCGTTAGGACTGATTCCTACGAGCAGTACTTC. It yields the protein CASSVRTDSYEQYF.

The chain recombines TRBV6-2 or TRBV6-3 with TRBJ1-5; 7 nucleotides align to TRBD1. The CDR3 contains 14 residues. The V and J ends lost 5 bases and 7 bases, in that order; junction bases with no gene match: 8. Germline V gene lookup returns CDR1 MNHEY and CDR2 SVGEGT. This CDR3 reads CASSARGELQPQHF. The CDR3 DNA sequence: TGTGCCAGCAGTGCCAGGGGGGAGCTCCAGCCCCAGCATTTT.

The V gene is TRBV19, the J gene TRBJ2-2; perhaps TRBD1 as D (6 bases). V was shortened by 3 bases and J by 8 bases, with 19 bases between the two germline ends. The CDR3 is 16 residues long. Germline V gene sequence: CDR1 LNHDA, CDR2 SQIVND (reference sequence). The CDR3 reads CASSIPPGQASGELFF. CDR3 DNA: TGTGCCAGTAGTATTCCACCGGGACAAGCGTCAGGGGAGCTGTTTTTT.

The rearrangement joins TRBV7-8 to TRBJ2-3; a weak D match, TRBD1 (5 bases). The CDR3 has 15 amino acids. The V gene lost 6 bases and the J gene lost 0 bases, with 13 bases spanning the gap. The germline V gene encodes CDR1 SGHVS and CDR2 FQNEAQ. CDR3 in amino acids: CASRFDSTSTDTQYF. Written as DNA, the CDR3 is TGTGCCAGCAGATTCGACAGCACAAGCACAGATACGCAGTATTTT.

The rearrangement links TRBV29-1 to TRBJ1-1; D ambiguous. V lost 3 bases to trimming and J lost 2 bases, with 7 bases between them. The CDR3 loop spans 12 amino acids. Per the germline V gene, CDR1 is SQVTM and CDR2 is ANQGSEA. CDR3 nucleotide sequence: TGCAGCGTTGATTTAGCAAACACTGAAGCTTTCTTT. It codes for CSVDLANTEAFF.

J is TRBJ2-3 and V is TRBV5-8, with 7 bases identical to TRBD1. CDR1 and CDR2 from the germline V gene are SGHTS and YDEGEE. The CDR3 length is 15 residues. The ends lost 3 bases at V and 0 bases at J; junction bases unmatched: 4. The CDR3: CASSSSGQSTDTQYF. The CDR3 DNA follows: TGTGCCAGCAGCTCCTCGGGACAGAGCACAGATACGCAGTATTTT.

The chain uses TRBV28 and TRBJ2-1; D is unresolved. This CDR3 spans 11 amino acids. The V gene lost 9 bases and the J gene lost 7 bases, with 10 bases spanning the gap. Per germline, CDR1 MDHEN and CDR2 SYDVKM. The CDR3 DNA follows: TGTGCCAGTCACATTTGGAATGAGCAGTTCTTC. Translating gives CASHIWNEQFF.

The rearrangement uses TRBV5-1 and TRBJ1-1; 7 nucleotides agree with TRBD1. The CDR3 length is 14 residues. The V and J ends lost 3 bases and 4 bases, in that order; junction bases with no gene match: 6. Germline CDR1 is SGHRS and CDR2 is YFSETQ. This CDR3 is CASSSTGLGTEAFF. The CDR3 DNA reads as TGCGCCAGCAGCTCGACAGGGTTGGGCACTGAAGCTTTCTTT.

The V gene is TRBV5-1, the J gene TRBJ2-4, with 12 positions matching TRBD1. Trimming took 4 bases from V and 6 from J; bases not matched to a gene: 2. The CDR3 covers 14 residues. CDR1 SGHRS and CDR2 YFSETQ come from the germline V gene. The CDR3 spells CASSTGQGANIQYF. The CDR3 region has the DNA TGCGCCAGCAGCACGGGACAGGGGGCAAACATTCAGTACTTC.

The chain links TRBV4-3 to TRBJ1-2; no definite D call. This CDR3 contains 15 residues. Germline V CDR1 and CDR2: LGHNA, YSLEER. Trimming removed 0 bases at V and 6 bases at J, with 14 bases between. Written as DNA, the CDR3 is TGCGCCAGCAGCCAAGATCGCGGGTTAGCGGATGGCTACACCTTC. Encoded protein: CASSQDRGLADGYTF.

This clone was seen once. The CDR3 DNA reads as TGTGCCAGCAGCTCTAGGCGGGAGGTAAATGAGCAGTTCTTC. Its protein product is CASSSRREVNEQFF. The chain uses TRBV28 and TRBJ2-1; 8 nucleotides align to TRBD2. This CDR3 region has 14 residues. Germline loops: CDR1 MDHEN, CDR2 SYDVKM. The J segment lost 7 bases and the V segment lost 6 bases, leaving 8 bases of the junction unmatched. The variable domain in full, completed from reference TRBV28 and TRBJ2-1, reads DVKVTQSSRYLVKRTGEKVFLECVQDMDHENMFWYRQDPGLGLRLIYFSYDVKMKEKGDIPEGYSVSREKKERFSLILESASTNQTSMYLCASSSRREVNEQFFGPGTRLTVL.

CDR3 nucleotides: TGCGCCAGCAGCCAAGAGACAGGGAGAGGCTATGGCTACACCTTC. This translates into CASSQETGRGYGYTF. The V gene is TRBV4-3, the J gene TRBJ1-2; 7 bases are shared with TRBD1. CDR1 and CDR2 from the germline V gene are LGHNA and YSLEER. The CDR3 extends over 15 amino acids. J lost 4 bases, V lost 0 bases, and 5 bases had no gene match.

This sequence joins TRBV30 and TRBJ2-1; 9 bases are shared with TRBD2. Germline-derived CDR1 and CDR2 are GTSNPN and SVGIG (reference sequence). The CDR3 consists of 13 residues. V lost 1 base and J lost 10; bases outside the gene matches: 5. CDR3 coding DNA: TGTGCCTGGAGTGCGTTAGCGGGAGACGAGCAGTTCTTC. It translates to CAWSALAGDEQFF.

This clone was recorded at least ten times. The genes are TRBV15 and TRBJ1-2; tentative D call: TRBD1 (5 bases). The CDR3 runs 15 residues. Germline V lookup: CDR1 LNHNV, CDR2 YYDKDF (reference sequence). The ends were cut back, 6 bases at V and 1 base at J, with 15 bases in the middle. CDR3 in amino acids: CATRQELGGNYGYTF. In DNA, the CDR3 is TGTGCCACCAGGCAGGAACTGGGGGGTAACTATGGCTACACCTTC.

This chain joins TRBV6-6 and TRBJ2-2, with TRBD1 identical over 7 bases. Germline V gives CDR1 MNHNY, CDR2 SVGAGI (reference sequence). J lost 3 bases, V lost 5 bases, and 3 bases had no gene match. The CDR3 sequence is 14 residues long. The CDR3 region has the DNA TGTGCCAGCAGTCCCGGGACAGACACCGGGGAGCTGTTTTTT. It specifies CASSPGTDTGELFF.

The chain couples TRBV5-8 to TRBJ1-2; 12 bases match TRBD1. CDR3 size: 15 residues. Trimming at V came to 5 bases and at J to 7 bases, leaving 9 bases not matched to a gene. From germline, CDR1 is SGHTS and CDR2 YDEGEE. The CDR3, as DNA: TGTGCCAGCAGTTTCCTCGGGACAGGGGGCCTTGGCTACACCTTC. It codes for CASSFLGTGGLGYTF. Looking up the rest from reference TRBV5-8 and TRBJ1-2 gives the full variable domain: EAGVTQSPTHLIKTRGQQATLRCSPISGHTSVYWYQQALGLGLQFLLWYDEGEERNRGNFPPRFSGRQFPNYSSELNVNALELEDSALYLCASSFLGTGGLGYTFGSGTRLTVV.

The chain couples TRBV19 to TRBJ2-5; D is ambiguous. The V end was cut by 5 bases, the J end by 9 bases, with 13 bases between. Germline V gene sequence: CDR1 LNHDA, CDR2 SQIVND (reference sequence). The CDR3 has 12 amino acids. The CDR3 region is CASSSAGSSQYF. CDR3 DNA: TGTGCCAGTAGTTCCGCCGGGTCCTCCCAGTACTTC.

This clone was counted a single time. The CDR3 nucleotides read TGTGCCAGCAGCTTAGCAGGAGGACTAGCGGACGGGGATACGCAGTATTTT. The encoded protein is CASSLAGGLADGDTQYF. V is TRBV7-2 and J is TRBJ2-3; TRBD2 aligns across 10 bases. This CDR3 is built from 17 residues. The germline V gene has CDR1 SGHTA and CDR2 FQGNSA. Trimming took 0 bases from V and 6 from J; bases not matched to a gene: 9.

The chain is built from TRBV3-1 (or the pseudogene TRBV3-2) and TRBJ1-1; D gene uncertain. The germline V gene has CDR1 LGHDT and CDR2 YNNKEL (reference sequence). V was shortened by 3 bases and J by 6 bases, with 8 bases between the two germline ends. The CDR3 is 12 amino acids. CDR3 DNA sequence: TGTGCCAGCAGCCAGGGTGAGGCTGAAGCTTTCTTT. Its protein is CASSQGEAEAFF.

The chain is built from TRBV6-5 and TRBJ2-7; 8 bases line up with TRBD1. Germline loops: CDR1 MNHEY, CDR2 SVGAGI. V lost 6 bases and J lost 6; bases outside the gene matches: 7. This CDR3 has 13 amino acids. CDR3 in amino acids: CASSPYRGTEQYF. The CDR3 coding sequence is TGTGCCAGCAGCCCGTACAGGGGGACCGAGCAGTACTTC.